This T cell receptor (beta chain) derives from a study of early T cells in non-severe SARS-CoV-2 infection. Study background: From unsorted whole blood, bulk RNA was sequenced, and the chains remained unpaired. Study-wide points: CD4 and private specificities were missed by VDJdb matching, which favored anti-spike CD8 responses.

Germline V gene data show CDR1 as LNHDA and CDR2 as SQIVND (reference sequence). The ends lost 6 bases at V and 5 bases at J; junction bases unmatched: 6. This CDR3 is built from 15 residues. One entry per CDR3 protein results from TCRdb running MiXCR on the 5' RACE reads. In the table there are roughly 72,000 distinct CDR3 sequences, roughly 12% of which are singletons. This clonotype was seen only a few times. Its target is unknown. The chain uses TRBV19 and TRBJ2-3, with 12 bases aligning to TRBD1. Specimen: whole blood, collected at baseline. The receptor's source is an adult who was a healthcare worker with PCR-confirmed SARS-CoV-2 infection or an uninfected control (not recorded which). DNA of the CDR3: TGTGCCAGTAGCCCGGGGACAGGGGGCAAAGATACGCAGTATTTT. It codes for CASSPGTGGKDTQYF. Full variable domain (rest looked up from reference TRBV19 and TRBJ2-3): DGGITQSPKYLFRKEGQNVTLSCEQNLNHDAMYWYRQDPGQGLRLIYYSQIVNDFQKGDIAEGYSVSREKKESFPLTVTSAQKNPTAFYLCASSPGTGGKDTQYFGPGTRLTVL.